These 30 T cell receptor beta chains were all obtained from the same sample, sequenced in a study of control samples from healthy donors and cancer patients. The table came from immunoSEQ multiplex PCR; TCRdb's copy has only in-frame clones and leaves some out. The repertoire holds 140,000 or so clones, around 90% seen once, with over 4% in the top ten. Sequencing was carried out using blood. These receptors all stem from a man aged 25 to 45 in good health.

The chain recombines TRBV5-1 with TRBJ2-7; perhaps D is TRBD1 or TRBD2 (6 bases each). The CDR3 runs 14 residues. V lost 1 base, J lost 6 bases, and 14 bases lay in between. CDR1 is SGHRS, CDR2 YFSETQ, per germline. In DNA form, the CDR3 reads TGCGCCAGCAGCTTGTCGTTTTGGGGGGCCGAGCAGTACTTC. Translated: CASSLSFWGAEQYF.

The CDR3 here is CASSLSGMGGELFF. The CDR3, as DNA: TGTGCCAGCAGCTTAAGCGGGATGGGCGGGGAGCTGTTTTTT. The chain uses TRBV13 and TRBJ2-2, with 7 nucleotides matching TRBD2. Germline V gene sequence: CDR1 PRHDT, CDR2 FYEKMQ (reference sequence). V gave up 2 bases and J gave up 7 bases; unmatched junction bases: 4. The CDR3 consists of 14 residues.

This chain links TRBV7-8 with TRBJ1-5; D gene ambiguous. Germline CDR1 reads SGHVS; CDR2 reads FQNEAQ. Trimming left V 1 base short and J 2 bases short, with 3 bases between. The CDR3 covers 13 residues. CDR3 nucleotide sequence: TGTGCCAGCAGCTTAGTAGGCAATCAGCCCCAGCATTTT. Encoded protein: CASSLVGNQPQHF.

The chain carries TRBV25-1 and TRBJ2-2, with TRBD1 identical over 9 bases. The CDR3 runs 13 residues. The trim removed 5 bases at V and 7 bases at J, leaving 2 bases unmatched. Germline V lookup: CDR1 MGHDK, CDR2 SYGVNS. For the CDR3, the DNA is TGTGCCAGCAGTACAGGGGGCAGCGGGGAGCTGTTTTTT. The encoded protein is CASSTGGSGELFF.

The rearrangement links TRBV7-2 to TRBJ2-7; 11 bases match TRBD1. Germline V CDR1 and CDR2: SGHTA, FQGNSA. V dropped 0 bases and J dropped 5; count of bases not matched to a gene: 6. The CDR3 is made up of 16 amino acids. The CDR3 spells CASSLAWTGGLDEQYF. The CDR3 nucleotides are TGTGCCAGCAGCTTAGCGTGGACAGGGGGCTTAGACGAGCAGTACTTC.

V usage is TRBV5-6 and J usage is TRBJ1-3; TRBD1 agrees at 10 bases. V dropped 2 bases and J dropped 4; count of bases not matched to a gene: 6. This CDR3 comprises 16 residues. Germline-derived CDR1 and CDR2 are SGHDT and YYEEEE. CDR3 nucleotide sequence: TGTGCCAGCAGCTTCCGGGACAGGGGAAAAGGAAACACCATATATTTT. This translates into CASSFRDRGKGNTIYF.

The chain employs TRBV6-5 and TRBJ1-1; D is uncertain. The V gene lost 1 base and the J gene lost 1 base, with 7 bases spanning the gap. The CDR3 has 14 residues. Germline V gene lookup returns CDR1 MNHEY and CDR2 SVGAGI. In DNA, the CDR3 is TGTGCCAGCAGTTACTTGACGGGGAACACTGAAGCTTTCTTT. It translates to CASSYLTGNTEAFF.

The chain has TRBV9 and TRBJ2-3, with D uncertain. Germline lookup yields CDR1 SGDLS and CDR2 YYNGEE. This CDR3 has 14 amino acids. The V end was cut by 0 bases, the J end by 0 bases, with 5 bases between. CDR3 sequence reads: CASSVVPSTDTQYF. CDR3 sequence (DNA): TGTGCCAGCAGCGTAGTCCCTAGCACAGATACGCAGTATTTT.

CDR3 bases: TGTGCCAGCAGCATCCGGGACAGGGGGTACCGGGAGACCCAGTACTTC. Translated: CASSIRDRGYRETQYF. V is TRBV11-3 and J is TRBJ2-5; 11 nucleotides agree with TRBD1. This CDR3 has 16 residues. Germline loops: CDR1 SGHNT, CDR2 YENEEA. J gave up 5 bases and V 5 bases, and 10 bases lay outside the gene matches. The whole variable domain, remainder taken from reference TRBV11-3 and TRBJ2-5, is EAGVVQSPRYKIIEKKQPVAFWCNPISGHNTLYWYLQNLGQGPELLIRYENEEAVDDSQLPKDRFSAERLKGVDSTLKIQPAELGDSAVYLCASSIRDRGYRETQYFGPGTRLLVL.

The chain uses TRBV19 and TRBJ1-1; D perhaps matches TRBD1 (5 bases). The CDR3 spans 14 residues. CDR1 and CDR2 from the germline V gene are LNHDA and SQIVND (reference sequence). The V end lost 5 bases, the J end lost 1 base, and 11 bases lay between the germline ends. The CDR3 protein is CASSRLGTNTEAFF. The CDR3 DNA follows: TGTGCCAGTAGTCGCCTAGGGACGAACACTGAAGCTTTCTTT.

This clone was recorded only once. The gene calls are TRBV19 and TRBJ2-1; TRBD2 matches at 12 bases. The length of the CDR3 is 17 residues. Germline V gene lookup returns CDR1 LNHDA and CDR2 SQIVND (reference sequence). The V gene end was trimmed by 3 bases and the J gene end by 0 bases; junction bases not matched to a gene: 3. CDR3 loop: CASSMRLAGVSYNEQFF. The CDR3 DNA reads TGTGCCAGTAGTATGAGACTAGCGGGAGTCTCCTACAATGAGCAGTTCTTC.

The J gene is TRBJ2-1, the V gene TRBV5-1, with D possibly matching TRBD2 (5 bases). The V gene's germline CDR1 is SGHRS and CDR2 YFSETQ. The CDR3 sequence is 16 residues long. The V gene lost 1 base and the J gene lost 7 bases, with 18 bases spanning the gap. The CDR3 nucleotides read TGCGCCAGCAGCTTGACGTACCTTGGACGGGGTAATGAGCAGTTCTTC. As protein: CASSLTYLGRGNEQFF. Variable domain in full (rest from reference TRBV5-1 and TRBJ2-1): KAGVTQTPRYLIKTRGQQVTLSCSPISGHRSVSWYQQTPGQGLQFLFEYFSETQRNKGNFPGRFSGRQFSNSRSEMNVSTLELGDSALYLCASSLTYLGRGNEQFFGPGTRLTVL.

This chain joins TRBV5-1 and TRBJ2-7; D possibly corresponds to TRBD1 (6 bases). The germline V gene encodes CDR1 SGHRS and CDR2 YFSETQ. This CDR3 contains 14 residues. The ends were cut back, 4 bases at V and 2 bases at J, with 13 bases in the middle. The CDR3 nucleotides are TGCGCCAGCAGCCCAAACCGGGACACCTACGAGCAGTACTTC. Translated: CASSPNRDTYEQYF.

CDR3: CATSGAGQQPQHF. The CDR3 coding sequence is TGTGCCACCAGTGGAGCAGGGCAACAGCCCCAGCATTTT. The chain is built from TRBV24-1 and TRBJ1-5, with TRBD1 as a possible D gene (5 bases). Germline V lookup: CDR1 KGHDR, CDR2 SFDVKD. V dropped 5 bases and J dropped 7 bases, with 11 bases sitting between them. This CDR3 comprises 13 residues.

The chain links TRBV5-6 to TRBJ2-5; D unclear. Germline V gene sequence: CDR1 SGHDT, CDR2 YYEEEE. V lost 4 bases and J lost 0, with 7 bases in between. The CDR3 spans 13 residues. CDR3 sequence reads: CASSRPNQETQYF. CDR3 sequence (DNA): TGTGCCAGCAGCCGACCAAACCAAGAGACCCAGTACTTC.

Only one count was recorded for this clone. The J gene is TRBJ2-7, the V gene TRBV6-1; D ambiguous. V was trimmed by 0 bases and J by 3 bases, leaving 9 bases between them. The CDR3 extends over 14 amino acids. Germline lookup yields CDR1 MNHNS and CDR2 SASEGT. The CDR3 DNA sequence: TGTGCCAGCAGTGAAGCATCCCCTTTCTACGAGCAGTACTTC. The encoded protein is CASSEASPFYEQYF.

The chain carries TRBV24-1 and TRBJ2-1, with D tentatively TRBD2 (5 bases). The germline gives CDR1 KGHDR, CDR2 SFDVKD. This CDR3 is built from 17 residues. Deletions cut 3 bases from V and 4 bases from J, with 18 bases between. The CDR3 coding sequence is TGTGCCACCAGTGATCCTGCGGCTCGCGGGCAGTACAATGAGCAGTTCTTC. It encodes CATSDPAARGQYNEQFF.

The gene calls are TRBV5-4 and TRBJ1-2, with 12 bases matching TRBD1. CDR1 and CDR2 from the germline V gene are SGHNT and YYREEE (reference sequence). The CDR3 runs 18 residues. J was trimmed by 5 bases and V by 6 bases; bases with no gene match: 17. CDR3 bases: TGTGCCAGCAACCGACCTCCGGGACAGGGGGCAGGTGGGTATGGCTACACCTTC. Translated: CASNRPPGQGAGGYGYTF.

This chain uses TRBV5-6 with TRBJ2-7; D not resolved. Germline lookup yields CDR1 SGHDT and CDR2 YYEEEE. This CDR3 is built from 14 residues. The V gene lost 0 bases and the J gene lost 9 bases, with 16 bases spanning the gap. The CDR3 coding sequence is TGTGCCAGCAGCTTGGAGGCCAGCGCCCTCGGGCAGTACTTC. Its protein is CASSLEASALGQYF.

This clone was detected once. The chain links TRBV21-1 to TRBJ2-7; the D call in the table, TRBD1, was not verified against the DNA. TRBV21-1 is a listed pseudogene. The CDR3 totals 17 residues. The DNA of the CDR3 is TGTGCCAGCAGTTTGTATTTGGGACAGCAAAACTCCTACGAGCAGTACTTC. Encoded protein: CASSLYLGQQNSYEQYF.

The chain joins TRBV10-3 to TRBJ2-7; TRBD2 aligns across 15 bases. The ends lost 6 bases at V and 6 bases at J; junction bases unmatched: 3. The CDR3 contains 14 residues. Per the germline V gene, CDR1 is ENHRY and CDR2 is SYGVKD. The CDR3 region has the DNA TGTGCCATCAGCACGGGACTAGCGGGAGGCGAGCAGTACTTC. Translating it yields CAISTGLAGGEQYF.

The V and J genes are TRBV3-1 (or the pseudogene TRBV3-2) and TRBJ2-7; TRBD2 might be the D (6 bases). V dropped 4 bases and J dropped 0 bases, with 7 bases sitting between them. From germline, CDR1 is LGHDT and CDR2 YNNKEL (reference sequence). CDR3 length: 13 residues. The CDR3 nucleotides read TGTGCCAGCAGCCTGACTAGCTCCTACGAGCAGTACTTC. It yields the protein CASSLTSSYEQYF.

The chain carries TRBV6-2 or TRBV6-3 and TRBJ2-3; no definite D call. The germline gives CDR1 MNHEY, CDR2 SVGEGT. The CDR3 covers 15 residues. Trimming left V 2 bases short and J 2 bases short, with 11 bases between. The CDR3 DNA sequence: TGTGCCAGCAGTTACCCGACTCTAATCACAGATACGCAGTATTTT. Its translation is CASSYPTLITDTQYF.

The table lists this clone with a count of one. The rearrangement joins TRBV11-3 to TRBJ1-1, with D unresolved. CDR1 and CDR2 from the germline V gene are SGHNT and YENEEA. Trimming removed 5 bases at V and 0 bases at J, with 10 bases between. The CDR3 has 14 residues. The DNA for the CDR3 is TGTGCCAGCAGCGAGCTGCTAATGAACACTGAAGCTTTCTTT. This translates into CASSELLMNTEAFF.

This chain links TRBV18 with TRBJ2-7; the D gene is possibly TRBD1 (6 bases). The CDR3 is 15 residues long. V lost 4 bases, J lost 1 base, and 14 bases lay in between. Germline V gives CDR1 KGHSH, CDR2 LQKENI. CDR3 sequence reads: CASSQAGQISYEQYF. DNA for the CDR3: TGTGCCAGCTCACAAGCCGGACAGATTTCCTACGAGCAGTACTTC.

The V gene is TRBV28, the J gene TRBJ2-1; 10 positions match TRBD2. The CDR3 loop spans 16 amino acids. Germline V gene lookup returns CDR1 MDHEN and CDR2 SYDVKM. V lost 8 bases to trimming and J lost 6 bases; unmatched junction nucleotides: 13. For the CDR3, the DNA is TGTGCCAGCCGAGATGGGGGCGCTAGCGGGAGCAATGAGCAGTTCTTC. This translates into CASRDGGASGSNEQFF.

The CDR3 coding sequence is TGTGCCAGCAGCCAAGGGGGGTCAGGGTCTAACTATGGCTACACCTTC. Its protein is CASSQGGSGSNYGYTF. J is TRBJ1-2 and V is TRBV3-1 (or the pseudogene TRBV3-2); tentatively, D is TRBD1 (5 bases). Between the trimmed V and J ends, which lost 1 base and 0 bases, there was a span of 12 bases. Looked up from germline, CDR1 is LGHDT and CDR2 is YNNKEL (reference sequence). This CDR3 region has 16 residues.

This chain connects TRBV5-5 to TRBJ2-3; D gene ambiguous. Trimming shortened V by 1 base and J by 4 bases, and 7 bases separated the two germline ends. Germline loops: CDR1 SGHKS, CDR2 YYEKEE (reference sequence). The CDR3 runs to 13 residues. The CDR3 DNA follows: TGTGCCAGCAGCTTGCCCGGGCCAGATACGCAGTATTTT. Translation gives CASSLPGPDTQYF.

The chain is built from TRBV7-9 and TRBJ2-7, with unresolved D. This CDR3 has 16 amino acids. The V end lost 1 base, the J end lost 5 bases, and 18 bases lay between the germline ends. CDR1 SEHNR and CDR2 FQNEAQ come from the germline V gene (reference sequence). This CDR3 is CASSLVPRGPDHEQYF. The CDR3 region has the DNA TGTGCCAGCAGCTTAGTTCCCCGCGGACCGGACCACGAGCAGTACTTC.

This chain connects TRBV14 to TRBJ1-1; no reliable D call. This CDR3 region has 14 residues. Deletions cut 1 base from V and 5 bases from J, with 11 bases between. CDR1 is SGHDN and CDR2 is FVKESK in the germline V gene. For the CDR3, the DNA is TGTGCCAGCAGCCAAGCCTACGTGGGTACTGAAGCTTTCTTT. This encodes CASSQAYVGTEAFF.